This TCR beta chain appears in the sequencing data of a study of breast tumors, draining lymph nodes, adjacent tissues. Of note for this clonotype: What it binds is unknown.

Study results and caveats: Tumors had less TCR diversity than lymph nodes, more than nontumor tissue. Most tumor T cells seemingly derive from lymph node, then expand in tumor.

This CDR3 comprises 16 residues. Trimming removed 0 bases at V and 4 bases at J, with 15 bases between. Germline V gene data show CDR1 as DFQATT and CDR2 as SNEGSKA (reference sequence). TCRdb analysed the multiplex PCR reads with MiXCR anew, one entry per CDR3 protein. The data contain tens of thousands of distinct CDR3 sequences, 60% to 70% of them singletons. The chain is built from TRBV20-1 and TRBJ2-2; tentative D call: TRBD1 (5 bases). The receptor was derived from a female donor with breast cancer. Some clones in this sample may be carry-over from other donors' samples. The sequenced sample was breast tumor tissue. The CDR3, as DNA: TGCAGTGCTAGAGACATACGGCAGGGAACCACCGGGGAGCTGTTTTTT. This encodes CSARDIRQGTTGELFF.